Sequencing of this TCR beta chain was carried out in a study of human T cells and chemical hapten exposure. Germline lookup yields CDR1 LNHNV and CDR2 YYDKDF (reference sequence). V gave up 0 bases and J gave up 8 bases, with 13 bases separating them. The CDR3 runs 15 residues. This clonotype was seen only a few times. Within the library, unique molecular identifiers were attached to each individual cDNA molecule. TCRdb ran MiXCR on the RACE reads and lists one entry per CDR3 protein. The table lists more than 95,000 distinct CDR3 sequences, roughly a quarter of them singletons. Time point denoted: patch test 3, about 24 weeks after DPC sensitization. Treatment in this sample: therapeutic diphenylcyclopropenone sensitization with weekly scalp DPC.

Sequences were derived from whole blood, sampled in connection with sensitization to the hapten diphenylcyclopropenone (DPC). The chain recombines TRBV15 with TRBJ1-4; maybe TRBD1 (6 bases). This clonotype was obtained from a man in his forties with alopecia areata. Some clones in this sample may be carry-over from other donors' samples. The CDR3 DNA follows: TGTGCCACCAGCAGAGAACCCGGACAGTACGAAAAACTGTTTTTT. It is translated as CATSREPGQYEKLFF. Based on the CDR3 plus reference TRBV15 and TRBJ1-4, the full variable domain is DAMVIQNPRYQVTQFGKPVTLSCSQTLNHNVMYWYQQKSSQAPKLLFHYYDKDFNNEADTPDNFQSRRPNTSFCFLDIRSPGLGDTAMYLCATSREPGQYEKLFFGSGTQLSVL.